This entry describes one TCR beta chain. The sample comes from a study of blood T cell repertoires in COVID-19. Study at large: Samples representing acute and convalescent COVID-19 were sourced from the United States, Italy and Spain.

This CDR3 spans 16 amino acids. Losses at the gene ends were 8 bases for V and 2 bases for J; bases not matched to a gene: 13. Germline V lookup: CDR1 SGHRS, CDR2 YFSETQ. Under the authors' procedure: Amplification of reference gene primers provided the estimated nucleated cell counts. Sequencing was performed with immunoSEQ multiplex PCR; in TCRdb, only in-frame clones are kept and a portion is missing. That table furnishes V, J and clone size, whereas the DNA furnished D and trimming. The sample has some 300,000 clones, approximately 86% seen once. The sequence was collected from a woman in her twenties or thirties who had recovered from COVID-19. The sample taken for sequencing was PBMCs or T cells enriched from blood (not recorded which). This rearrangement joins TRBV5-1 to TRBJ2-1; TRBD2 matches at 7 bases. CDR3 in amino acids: CASSQNGGKTYNEQFF. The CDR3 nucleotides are TGCGCCAGTTCTCAGAACGGGGGGAAAACCTACAATGAGCAGTTCTTC.